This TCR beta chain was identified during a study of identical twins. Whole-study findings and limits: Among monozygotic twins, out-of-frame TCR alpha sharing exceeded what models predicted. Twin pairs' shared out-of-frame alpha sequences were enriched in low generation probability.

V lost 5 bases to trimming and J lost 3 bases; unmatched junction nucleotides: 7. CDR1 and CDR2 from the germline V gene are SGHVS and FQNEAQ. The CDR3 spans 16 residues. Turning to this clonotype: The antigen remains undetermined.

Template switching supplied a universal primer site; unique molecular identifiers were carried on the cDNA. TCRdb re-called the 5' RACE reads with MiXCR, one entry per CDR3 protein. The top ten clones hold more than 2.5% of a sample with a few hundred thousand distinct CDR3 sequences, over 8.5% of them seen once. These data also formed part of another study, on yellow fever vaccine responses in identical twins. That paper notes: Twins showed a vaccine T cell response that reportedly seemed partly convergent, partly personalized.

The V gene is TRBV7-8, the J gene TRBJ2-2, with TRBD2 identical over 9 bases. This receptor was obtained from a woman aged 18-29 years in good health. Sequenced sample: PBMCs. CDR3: CASSPAGTSYTGELFF. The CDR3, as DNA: TGTGCCAGCAGCCCTGCCGGGACTAGCTACACCGGGGAGCTGTTTTTT.